These T cell receptor beta chains were read from a single sample in a study of breast tumors, draining lymph nodes, adjacent tissues. TCRdb analysed the multiplex PCR reads with MiXCR anew, one entry per CDR3 protein. Of under 75,000 distinct CDR3 sequences listed, approximately 57% are singletons. The material sequenced was breast tumor tissue. The receptors originated from a female donor with breast cancer. Some clones in this sample may be carry-over from other donors' samples. Both conserved end residues are part of each CDR3. Each record gives: clone size, J gene, CDR3 length, V gene, D gene, CDR3 protein, CDR3 DNA. The D gene is left open where the match is weak. A row's size may be missing; if present it is once, few, many or a size class.

. TRBJ2-7 16 TRBV24-1 . CATSDPRDGSSYEQYF TGTGCCACCAGTGATCCTCGGGACGGGAGCTCCTACGAGCAGTACTTC
few TRBJ1-1 11 TRBV19 . CASWGNTEAFF TGTGCCAGTTGGGGGAACACTGAAGCTTTCTTT
many TRBJ1-4 12 TRBV6-6 . CASSWTNEKLFF TGTGCCAGCAGTTGGACTAATGAAAAACTGTTTTTT
many TRBJ2-7 13 TRBV5-6 TRBD1 CASSRTGGDEQYF TGTGCCAGCAGCAGGACAGGGGGCGACGAGCAGTACTTC
. TRBJ1-2 14 TRBV20-1 . CSAREMTAAGGYTF TGCAGTGCTAGAGAAATGACGGCCGCGGGTGGCTACACCTTC
many TRBJ2-3 13 TRBV20-1 . CSARGASRDTQYF TGCAGTGCTAGAGGGGCCTCAAGGGATACGCAGTATTTT
many TRBJ2-1 17 TRBV4-3 TRBD1 CASSQDSAGAGGNEQFF TGCGCCAGCAGCCAAGATTCTGCCGGGGCAGGGGGTAATGAGCAGTTCTTC
many TRBJ2-3 16 TRBV20-1 TRBD1 CSARDRGDSRGDTQYF TGCAGTGCCAGGGACAGGGGGGACTCTAGGGGAGATACGCAGTATTTT
. TRBJ2-5 12 TRBV2 . CASSGTQETQYF TGTGCCAGCAGCGGGACACAAGAGACCCAGTACTTC
. TRBJ2-1 15 TRBV6-5 . CASSYSLKGYNEQFF TGTGCCAGCAGTTACTCGCTGAAAGGGTATAATGAGCAGTTCTTC
. TRBJ2-2 13 TRBV5-1 . CARSPRRRGELFF TGCGCCAGGAGCCCGAGAAGGAGAGGGGAGCTGTTTTTT
many TRBJ2-1 16 TRBV6-2/TRBV6-3 TRBD2 CASSYWREGPYNEQFF TGTGCCAGCAGTTACTGGCGGGAGGGCCCCTACAATGAGCAGTTCTTC
few TRBJ1-2 9 TRBV29-1 . CSVDYAYTF TGCAGCGTTGACTATGCCTACACCTTC
many TRBJ2-3 16 TRBV20-1 TRBD2 CSAATGLAGVADTQYF TGCAGTGCTGCTACGGGACTAGCGGGAGTGGCAGATACGCAGTATTTT
many TRBJ1-4 15 TRBV2 TRBD1 CASRSLQGAYEKLFF TGTGCCAGCAGAAGCCTACAGGGGGCCTACGAAAAACTGTTTTTT
. TRBJ2-2 15 TRBV7-3 . CASSPRTSSTGELFF TGTGCCAGCAGCCCTAGGACATCGTCGACCGGGGAGCTGTTTTTT
. TRBJ2-7 12 TRBV20-1 TRBD2 CSAGTSRYEQYF TGCAGTGCAGGGACTAGTCGGTACGAGCAGTACTTC
. TRBJ1-6 17 TRBV6-5 . CASSPSYQGIYNSPLHF TGTGCCAGCAGTCCCTCGTACCAGGGTATCTATAATTCACCCCTCCACTTT
many TRBJ2-2 14 TRBV5-8 . CASSRPEGPGELFF TGTGCCAGCAGCCGCCCCGAGGGACCCGGGGAGCTGTTTTTT
. TRBJ2-7 14 TRBV7-8 TRBD2 CASSLTSGRREQYF TGTGCCAGCAGCTTGACTAGCGGGAGGAGGGAGCAGTACTTC
many TRBJ1-4 15 TRBV5-6 TRBD1 CASSRRSGGWEKLFF TGTGCCAGCAGCCGGCGGTCAGGGGGCTGGGAAAAACTGTTTTTT
. TRBJ2-7 15 TRBV20-1 TRBD2 CSARASGGGSYEQYF TGCAGTGCTAGGGCTAGCGGGGGGGGCTCCTACGAGCAGTACTTC
. TRBJ2-3 12 TRBV7-2 . CASSLASNTQYF TGTGCCAGCAGCTTAGCTTCAAATACGCAGTATTTT
medium-sized TRBJ2-1 16 TRBV20-1 . CSATPSGLSSYNEQFF TGCAGTGCTACCCCATCGGGCCTAAGCTCCTACAATGAGCAGTTCTTC
few TRBJ2-1 15 TRBV4-3 . CASSLSQGWNNEQFF TGCGCCAGCAGCCTATCACAGGGATGGAACAATGAGCAGTTCTTC
medium-sized TRBJ1-6 16 TRBV20-1 . CSAPGTPGTSNSPLHF TGCAGTGCTCCCGGGACACCAGGAACCTCTAATTCACCCCTCCACTTT
. TRBJ2-5 14 TRBV7-3 TRBD2 CASSSLAGGETQYF TGTGCCAGCAGCTCTCTAGCGGGAGGGGAGACCCAGTACTTC
many TRBJ1-2 14 TRBV12-3/TRBV12-4 . CASSLSDSNYGYTF TGTGCCAGCAGTTTAAGCGACTCCAACTATGGCTACACCTTC
. TRBJ1-5 15 TRBV7-2 TRBD1 CASSFPGQSNQPQHF TGTGCCAGCAGCTTTCCGGGACAGTCTAATCAGCCCCAGCATTTT
. TRBJ1-5 14 TRBV7-9 TRBD1 CASSLTGAYQPQHF TGTGCCAGCAGCTTGACAGGGGCTTATCAGCCCCAGCATTTT
. TRBJ2-1 15 TRBV15 . CATSRARSQYNEQFF TGTGCCACCAGCAGAGCGAGAAGTCAGTACAATGAGCAGTTCTTC
few TRBJ2-5 13 TRBV5-1 TRBD1 CASSLDGTGAQYF TGCGCCAGCAGCTTGGATGGGACAGGGGCCCAGTACTTC
. TRBJ2-1 14 TRBV2 TRBD1 CAKRTGEGSNEQFF TGTGCTAAACGGACAGGGGAGGGTTCCAATGAGCAGTTCTTC
many TRBJ2-7 15 TRBV10-2 TRBD1 CASRDQDRVRYEQYF TGCGCCAGCAGAGACCAGGACAGGGTAAGGTACGAGCAGTACTTC
once TRBJ1-2 15 TRBV5-5 TRBD1 CASSTGQGPNYGYTF TGCGCCAGCAGCACCGGACAGGGGCCTAACTATGGCTACACCTTC
. TRBJ2-7 14 TRBV4-2 . CASRRTVDTYEQYF TGTGCCAGCAGAAGAACAGTCGATACCTACGAGCAGTACTTC
few TRBJ1-6 14 TRBV18 TRBD1 CASSGTVGNSPLHF TGTGCCAGCTCGGGGACAGTGGGTAATTCACCCCTCCACTTT
. TRBJ2-7 15 TRBV7-8 TRBD2 CASSDSGLADYEQYF TGTGCCAGCAGCGACTCGGGACTAGCGGACTACGAGCAGTACTTC
. TRBJ2-7 15 TRBV7-8 TRBD2 CASSELAPGVYEQYF TGTGCCAGCAGCGAACTAGCGCCTGGAGTTTACGAGCAGTACTTC
. TRBJ2-1 17 TRBV19 TRBD2 CASATSPGLAGSNEQFF TGTGCCAGTGCTACCTCCCCGGGACTAGCGGGAAGCAATGAGCAGTTCTTC
. TRBJ2-5 15 TRBV7-8 . CASSRRLVKQETQYF TGTGCCAGCAGCCGCCGGTTGGTGAAGCAAGAGACCCAGTACTTC
once TRBJ2-3 15 TRBV19 . CASSIPGSLMDEQYF TGTGCCAGTAGTATCCCAGGGAGTCTAATGGATGAGCAGTATTTT
. TRBJ2-7 18 TRBV7-2 TRBD2 CASRQTPGLAGGRYEQYF TGTGCCAGCAGACAAACACCGGGACTAGCGGGAGGCCGCTACGAGCAGTACTTC
. TRBJ2-1 16 TRBV4-3 . CASSQGPGSSYNEQFF TGCGCCAGCAGCCAAGGTCCGGGTAGCTCCTACAATGAGCAGTTCTTC
. TRBJ2-1 13 TRBV7-9 . CASRGDQSGEQFF TGTGCCAGCAGGGGCGACCAAAGTGGGGAGCAGTTCTTC
few TRBJ1-1 13 TRBV9 TRBD1 CASSGQGAYEAFF TGTGCCAGCAGCGGCCAGGGGGCGTACGAAGCTTTCTTT
many TRBJ1-4 14 TRBV5-8 . CASRWPLGEEKLFF TGTGCCAGCAGATGGCCCCTAGGAGAGGAAAAACTGTTTTTT
few TRBJ1-1 16 TRBV7-8 TRBD1 CASSLGATGVRTEAFF TGTGCCAGCAGCTTGGGTGCCACAGGGGTGAGGACTGAAGCTTTCTTT
medium-sized TRBJ2-3 17 TRBV20-1 TRBD2 CSARDATSGGGTDTQYF TGCAGTGCTAGAGATGCTACTAGCGGAGGAGGGACAGATACGCAGTATTTT
. TRBJ1-5 14 TRBV20-1 . CSARAGNSNQPQHF TGCAGTGCTAGAGCAGGTAATAGCAATCAGCCCCAGCATTTT
many TRBJ1-2 14 TRBV5-1 TRBD1 CASSLLDRGGGYTF TGCGCCAGCAGCTTGCTAGACAGGGGAGGTGGCTACACCTTC
. TRBJ1-4 15 TRBV20-1 TRBD1 CSARGDGTGLEKLFF TGCAGTGCTAGAGGAGATGGGACAGGGCTGGAAAAACTGTTTTTT
. TRBJ2-6 15 TRBV7-3 . CASTPIRSGANVLTF TGTGCCAGCACCCCCATCAGGTCTGGGGCCAACGTCCTGACTTTC
few TRBJ2-1 17 TRBV15 TRBD2 CATSRDDGGLDRDEQFF TGTGCCACCAGCAGAGACGATGGGGGACTAGATCGCGATGAGCAGTTCTTC
many TRBJ2-6 17 TRBV5-8 . CASSFRTSMSGANVLTF TGTGCCAGCAGCTTCCGCACTAGCATGTCTGGGGCCAACGTCCTGACTTTC